The 10 T cell receptor beta chains below all came from one sample that was sequenced in a study of beta chain features in type 1 diabetes. The entirety of the isolated RNA underwent reverse transcription, so expressed TCRB transcripts were sequenced. The method was immunoSEQ multiplex PCR; TCRdb's version includes in-frame clones alone and lacks a portion of them. The data hold more than 300,000 clones, with around 12% observed a single time. The sequenced sample consisted of naive CD4+ T cells from blood. The receptors originated from a man aged 18 to 30 in good health.

The chain couples TRBV29-1 to TRBJ2-2; D remains ambiguous. V shed 3 bases and J shed 1 base, with 6 bases lying between them. CDR3 length: 13 amino acids. Germline V gives CDR1 SQVTM, CDR2 ANQGSEA. Here the CDR3 DNA reads TGCAGCGTTGAGGGCCTGAACACCGGGGAGCTGTTTTTT. Amino acids: CSVEGLNTGELFF.

V usage is TRBV6-5 and J usage is TRBJ2-7, with D possibly TRBD1 on 6 matching bases. This CDR3 region has 15 residues. V lost 8 bases and J 1 base, leaving 18 bases between the germline ends. CDR1 and CDR2 (germline): MNHEY, SVGAGI. Here the CDR3 reads CASYTLSGESYEQYF. CDR3 bases: TGTGCCAGCTATACGCTTTCAGGGGAATCCTACGAGCAGTACTTC.

The chain has TRBV9 and TRBJ2-1; 11 bases are shared with TRBD2. The germline V gene encodes CDR1 SGDLS and CDR2 YYNGEE. This CDR3 contains 17 residues. J lost 4 bases, V lost 0 bases, and 6 bases had no gene match. For the CDR3, the DNA is TGTGCCAGCAGCGTAGTGGGTCTAGCGGGAGGTTACAATGAGCAGTTCTTC. It encodes CASSVVGLAGGYNEQFF. Supplemented by reference TRBV9 and TRBJ2-1, the full variable domain reads DSGVTQTPKHLITATGQRVTLRCSPRSGDLSVYWYQQSLDQGLQFLIQYYNGEERAKGNILERFSAQQFPDLHSELNLSSLELGDSALYFCASSVVGLAGGYNEQFFGPGTRLTVL.

The table lists this clone with a few counts. The genes are TRBV7-2 and TRBJ1-5; TRBD1 is a possible D gene (6 bases). V was shortened by 8 bases and J by 3 bases, with 17 bases between the two germline ends. CDR1 and CDR2 (germline): SGHTA, FQGNSA. The CDR3 runs 15 residues. The CDR3 DNA is TGTGCCAGCGCCACGTTCGGACAGTACAATCAGCCCCAGCATTTT. Protein product: CASATFGQYNQPQHF. The full variable domain, its missing parts supplied by reference TRBV7-2 and TRBJ1-5, is GAGVSQSPSNKVTEKGKDVELRCDPISGHTALYWYRQSLGQGLEFLIYFQGNSAPDKSGLPSDRFSAERTGGSVSTLTIQRTQQEDSAVYLCASATFGQYNQPQHFGDGTRLSIL.

This clone was found a few times. The chain couples TRBV27 to TRBJ2-4; tentatively, D is TRBD1 (5 bases). CDR1 is MNHEY and CDR2 is SMNVEV in the germline V gene (reference sequence). The CDR3 contains 14 residues. V was cut by 3 bases and J by 9 bases, with 15 bases left in between. CDR3 DNA: TGTGCCAGCAGTTTCAGTACAGGAAGGGGCATTCAGTACTTC. It encodes CASSFSTGRGIQYF.

J is TRBJ2-1 and V is TRBV4-1; TRBD2 matches 11 bases. Germline V gives CDR1 MGHRA, CDR2 YSYEKL. Trimming cost V 5 bases and J 8 bases; bases outside gene matches: 11. The CDR3 runs to 16 residues. CDR3 residues: CASSIERLAGKDEQFF. CDR3 DNA sequence: TGCGCCAGCAGCATAGAAAGACTAGCGGGGAAGGATGAGCAGTTCTTC.

This clone was seen only a few times. The V gene is TRBV2, the J gene TRBJ1-2; 9 bases are shared with TRBD1. V dropped 6 bases and J dropped 0; count of bases not matched to a gene: 8. The CDR3 consists of 16 residues. Looked up from germline, CDR1 is SNHLY and CDR2 is FYNNEI. The CDR3 DNA sequence: TGTGCCAGCAGGGCGGGACAGGGTCCTACTAACTATGGCTACACCTTC. This encodes CASRAGQGPTNYGYTF.

This clone showed up just a few times. The rearrangement joins TRBV7-8 to TRBJ2-7; 11 nucleotides match TRBD2. From germline, CDR1 is SGHVS and CDR2 FQNEAQ. V shed 0 bases and J 5 bases; nucleotides not matched to a gene: 0. The CDR3 loop spans 14 amino acids. This chain's CDR3 is CASSLALAGDEQYF. Here the CDR3 DNA reads TGTGCCAGCAGCTTAGCACTAGCGGGAGACGAGCAGTACTTC.

The V and J genes are TRBV7-2 and TRBJ1-5; D uncertain. The V and J ends lost 1 base and 0 bases respectively, with 7 bases between them. The germline gives CDR1 SGHTA, CDR2 FQGNSA. This CDR3 is built from 15 residues. The CDR3 DNA sequence: TGTGCCAGCAGCTTAGGACACCGTAGCAATCAGCCCCAGCATTTT. As protein: CASSLGHRSNQPQHF.

In this sample, this clone turned up a few times. The V call is TRBV30, the J call TRBJ2-1; D might be TRBD1 (6 bases). The CDR3 covers 19 residues. Germline V gene lookup returns CDR1 GTSNPN and CDR2 SVGIG (reference sequence). Trimming took off 0 bases at V and 0 bases at J, with 21 bases between the two ends. The CDR3 DNA is TGTGCCTGGAGTGTACTACGAGGGGGACGGACAAGCTCCTACAATGAGCAGTTCTTC. Amino acids: CAWSVLRGGRTSSYNEQFF.